Listed below are T cell receptor beta chains from one sample, sequenced in a study of blood T cells in healthy people across ages. TCRdb analysed the 5' RACE reads with MiXCR anew, one entry per CDR3 protein. The sample lists 1.5 million to 2 million distinct CDR3 sequences; roughly 52% were seen once. Specimen: blood. The receptors here all came from a woman between 40 and 50 years old in good health. The CDR3 runs from the conserved cysteine through the conserved F or W. The D gene is left open where the match is weak. The size entry is marked missing in some rows and otherwise reads once, few, many or a size class.

j_gene	v_gene	abundance	d_gene	CDR3aa	CDR3nt
TRBJ2-4	TRBV28	-	TRBD2	CASSPTLGGRLAKNIQYF	TGTGCCAGCAGTCCCACGTTGGGGGGGAGGCTGGCCAAAAACATTCAGTACTTC
TRBJ1-2	TRBV7-2	few	-	CASSWGVEGYTF	TGTGCCAGCAGCTGGGGAGTGGAGGGCTACACCTTC
TRBJ2-1	TRBV28	few	-	CASSGQHHEQFF	TGTGCCAGCAGTGGACAGCACCATGAGCAGTTCTTC
TRBJ1-2	TRBV20-1	-	TRBD1	CSALRTGLSYGYTF	TGCAGTGCCCTGAGGACAGGCCTGAGCTATGGCTACACCTTC
TRBJ2-3	TRBV7-9	-	TRBD2	CASSPNSGVSTDTQYF	TGTGCCAGCAGCCCCAATAGCGGGGTCAGCACAGATACGCAGTATTTT
TRBJ2-5	TRBV6-1	once	TRBD2	CASSDLAGGIQETQYF	TGTGCCAGCAGTGATTTAGCGGGGGGCATCCAAGAGACCCAGTACTTC
TRBJ2-7	TRBV6-2/TRBV6-3	few	TRBD1	CASRPLIPGTGYEQYF	TGTGCCAGCAGGCCACTCATTCCCGGGACAGGCTACGAGCAGTACTTC
TRBJ2-3	TRBV5-1	-	TRBD1	CASGGQGVNTDTQYF	TGCGCCAGCGGCGGGCAGGGGGTTAACACAGATACGCAGTATTTT
TRBJ2-7	TRBV12-3/TRBV12-4	-	-	CASSPRDILSYEQYF	TGTGCCAGCAGCCCGCGGGACATACTGTCCTACGAGCAGTACTTC
TRBJ2-7	TRBV12-3/TRBV12-4	-	-	CASSSPRDTGYEQYF	TGTGCCAGCAGTTCTCCCCGGGACACTGGGTACGAGCAGTACTTC
TRBJ2-7	TRBV4-3	few	TRBD2	CASSHTLAEYSYEQYF	TGCGCCAGCAGCCATACACTAGCGGAATACTCCTACGAGCAGTACTTC
TRBJ2-5	TRBV12-3/TRBV12-4	few	-	CASSLSAAGEETQYF	TGTGCCAGCAGTTTATCTGCGGCGGGTGAGGAGACCCAGTACTTC
TRBJ2-5	TRBV20-1	-	TRBD2	CSASPSGGRSETQYF	TGCAGTGCTTCGCCTAGCGGGGGGCGGAGTGAGACCCAGTACTTC
TRBJ2-4	TRBV7-2	-	-	CASSLNPGGRGIQYF	TGTGCCAGCAGCTTAAATCCAGGGGGGAGAGGGATTCAGTACTTC
TRBJ2-7	TRBV7-9	-	TRBD1	CASSPLGRDSSYNEQYF	TGTGCCAGCAGCCCATTAGGTCGGGACAGCTCCTACAATGAGCAGTACTTC
TRBJ1-6	TRBV18	few	-	CASSGASNSPLHF	TGTGCCAGCTCAGGTGCCAGTAATTCACCCCTCCACTTT
TRBJ2-7	TRBV21-1	-	-	CASSHARSSYEQYF	TGTGCCAGCAGCCACGCGAGGAGCTCCTACGAGCAGTACTTC
TRBJ1-4	TRBV14	-	-	CASSQDSGWNEKLFF	TGTGCCAGCAGCCAAGACAGCGGGTGGAATGAAAAACTGTTTTTT
TRBJ2-5	TRBV20-1	-	-	CSAGDYQETQYF	TGCAGTGCTGGCGACTACCAAGAGACCCAGTACTTC
TRBJ2-5	TRBV15	-	-	CASRQDRQPQETQYF	TGTGCCTCCAGACAGGACAGACAGCCCCAAGAGACCCAGTACTTC
TRBJ2-1	TRBV20-1	many	TRBD2	CSASRTSSYNEQFF	TGCAGTGCTAGTCGGACTAGCTCCTACAATGAGCAGTTCTTC
TRBJ1-6	TRBV7-9	-	-	CASSLAVAGGNSPLHF	TGTGCCAGCAGCTTAGCAGTGGCCGGTGGGAATTCACCCCTCCACTTT
TRBJ2-5	TRBV27	-	TRBD1	CASSLSSGQGQTQYF	TGTGCCAGCAGTTTAAGTTCTGGACAGGGCCAGACCCAGTACTTC
TRBJ2-3	TRBV2	-	-	CASSALTGTDTQYF	TGTGCCAGCAGTGCCTTGACAGGCACAGATACGCAGTATTTT
TRBJ2-7	TRBV20-1	-	TRBD1	CSTWDSIYEQYF	TGCAGTACCTGGGACAGTATCTACGAGCAGTACTTC
TRBJ2-6	TRBV20-1	-	-	CSARAQGSVPISGASVLTF	TGCAGTGCTAGAGCCCAGGGCAGCGTTCCGATCTCTGGGGCCAGCGTCCTGACTTTC
TRBJ2-5	TRBV20-1	-	-	CSARDLLSGRGETQYF	TGCAGTGCTAGAGATCTTCTTTCCGGTCGTGGGGAGACCCAGTACTTC
TRBJ2-6	TRBV20-1	-	-	CSALSGGAFGANVLTF	TGCAGTGCCCTAAGTGGGGGGGCATTTGGGGCCAACGTCCTGACTTTC
TRBJ2-7	TRBV11-2	-	-	CASSLDVETRYF	TGTGCCAGCAGCTTAGATGTGGAGACCCGGTACTTC
TRBJ2-5	TRBV28	-	TRBD2	CASRAGGNQETQYF	TGTGCCAGCAGAGCCGGGGGGAACCAAGAGACCCAGTACTTC
TRBJ1-2	TRBV6-6	-	-	CASSYDGSGYGYTF	TGTGCCAGCAGTTACGACGGTAGCGGGTATGGCTACACCTTC
TRBJ2-1	TRBV6-5	-	-	CASSRLNQGGYNEQFF	TGTGCCAGCAGTCGACTGAACCAGGGCGGGTACAATGAGCAGTTCTTC
TRBJ2-1	TRBV7-8	once	TRBD1	CASSIRGQYNEQFF	TGTGCCAGCAGCATCCGGGGACAGTACAATGAGCAGTTCTTC
TRBJ2-1	TRBV7-9	-	-	CASSSLIRQAAYNEQFF	TGTGCCAGCAGCTCCCTTATTCGACAGGCGGCGTACAATGAGCAGTTCTTC
TRBJ2-5	TRBV7-8	few	TRBD2	CASSLAGLAGALETQYF	TGTGCCAGCAGCTTAGCAGGACTAGCGGGGGCACTCGAGACCCAGTACTTC
TRBJ1-1	TRBV5-5	-	-	CASSSPLGTVGQTEAFF	TGTGCCAGCAGCTCCCCCTTGGGAACAGTGGGGCAGACTGAAGCTTTCTTT
TRBJ1-1	TRBV27	-	-	CASSPSSLHLEAFF	TGTGCCAGCAGTCCTTCATCCCTCCACCTTGAAGCTTTCTTT
TRBJ2-2	TRBV6-5	few	TRBD1	CASSSRQGRTGELFF	TGTGCCAGCAGTTCCAGACAGGGGCGAACCGGGGAGCTGTTTTTT
TRBJ2-3	TRBV5-1	-	-	CASSLVGAVTDTQYF	TGCGCCAGCAGCTTGGTGGGGGCGGTCACAGATACGCAGTATTTT
TRBJ1-2	TRBV7-3	few	-	CASSLIRSRDYTF	TGTGCCAGCAGCTTAATCAGGTCTAGGGACTACACCTTC
TRBJ2-1	TRBV20-1	few	-	CSAPSPGISSYNEQFF	TGCAGTGCCCCGAGCCCAGGCATAAGCTCCTACAATGAGCAGTTCTTC
TRBJ2-7	TRBV28	-	-	CASSPRLVREQYF	TGTGCCAGCAGTCCGCGACTAGTGCGGGAGCAGTACTTC
TRBJ2-5	TRBV20-1	-	-	CSARGGFRGRETQYF	TGCAGTGCTAGAGGGGGGTTTCGGGGTAGGGAGACCCAGTACTTC
TRBJ2-4	TRBV15	-	-	CATRERSENIQYF	TGTGCCACCAGGGAAAGGTCCGAAAACATTCAGTACTTC
TRBJ1-2	TRBV7-2	-	TRBD1	CASSGTGGAVGGYTF	TGTGCCAGCAGTGGTACAGGGGGCGCCGTCGGAGGCTACACCTTC
TRBJ2-3	TRBV4-3	few	TRBD2	CASSPRLAGGPSITDTQYF	TGCGCCAGCAGCCCCCGACTAGCGGGGGGGCCTTCTATCACAGATACGCAGTATTTT
TRBJ1-2	TRBV29-1	few	TRBD1	CSVSTGTAIYGYTF	TGCAGCGTTAGTACCGGGACAGCTATTTATGGCTACACCTTC
TRBJ1-2	TRBV6-6	-	-	CASSYGEGGYGYTF	TGTGCCAGCAGTTACGGTGAAGGGGGTTATGGCTACACCTTC
TRBJ2-1	TRBV5-1	few	TRBD1	CASSATQGAKRNEQFF	TGCGCCAGCAGCGCCACACAGGGGGCGAAAAGGAATGAGCAGTTCTTC
TRBJ2-5	TRBV5-1	-	-	CASSLLRDQETQYF	TGCGCCAGCAGCTTGCTGAGGGACCAAGAGACCCAGTACTTC